A selection of T cell receptor beta chains follows, all from one sample in a study of T cell clonotyping in hematopoietic cell transplantation. Clones were sequenced by immunoSEQ multiplex PCR, and TCRdb holds only the in-frame ones, with some missing. The sample lists approximately 22,000 clones, almost 90% occurring once. The sequencing used peripheral blood mononuclear cells, collected before stem cell transplant. The receptors were gathered from a man in his late teens or twenties with biphenotypic leukemia. Some clones in this sample may be carry-over from other donors' samples. The CDR3 runs from the conserved cysteine through the conserved F or W. D genes are given only for firm matches. Clone size is not always given. Where it is, it says once, few, many or a class for expanded clones.

J,V,size,D,CDR3,DNA
TRBJ1-6,TRBV7-2,NA,NA,CASSLAGARNSPLHF,TGTGCCAGCAGCTTAGCGGGGGCGCGTAATTCACCCCTCCACTTT
TRBJ2-5,TRBV27,NA,TRBD1,CASSPSTGAETQYF,TGTGCCAGCAGTCCTTCGACAGGGGCAGAGACCCAGTACTTC
TRBJ2-1,TRBV11-3,NA,TRBD1,CASSLVLDRAREQFF,TGTGCCAGCAGCTTAGTCCTGGACAGGGCGAGGGAGCAGTTCTTC
TRBJ2-2,TRBV10-3,NA,NA,CAISESRTTNTGELFF,TGTGCCATCAGTGAGTCGAGGACTACGAACACCGGGGAGCTGTTTTTT
TRBJ2-3,TRBV11-3,NA,TRBD1,CASSLDLTGGSFTDTQYF,TGTGCCAGCAGCTTAGATCTTACAGGGGGTTCGTTCACAGATACGCAGTATTTT
TRBJ2-7,TRBV2,NA,NA,CASSRGTVMDEQYF,TGTGCCAGCAGTCGGGGGACAGTGATGGACGAGCAGTACTTC
TRBJ1-4,TRBV7-9,NA,TRBD1,CASSSRQGSNEKLFF,TGTGCCAGCAGCTCCAGACAGGGGTCTAATGAAAAACTGTTTTTT
TRBJ2-3,TRBV5-4,NA,NA,CASSPTWGDTQYF,TGTGCCAGCAGCCCCACATGGGGAGATACGCAGTATTTT
TRBJ2-1,TRBV10-2,NA,NA,CASSDRAQPHNEQFF,TGCGCCAGCAGTGACAGAGCCCAGCCCCACAATGAGCAGTTCTTC
TRBJ1-5,TRBV9,few,TRBD1,CASSVTGELGQPQHF,TGTGCCAGCAGCGTAACAGGGGAATTGGGACAGCCCCAGCATTTT
TRBJ2-1,TRBV29-1,NA,NA,CSVEGGGMVYNEQFF,TGCAGCGTTGAAGGAGGAGGGATGGTTTACAATGAGCAGTTCTTC
TRBJ2-5,TRBV30,NA,TRBD2,CAWIPGGETQYF,TGTGCCTGGATACCGGGAGGGGAGACCCAGTACTTC
TRBJ2-7,TRBV5-1,NA,TRBD2,CASSRTSGIYEQYF,TGCGCCAGCAGCCGGACTAGCGGGATCTACGAGCAGTACTTC
TRBJ2-7,TRBV19,NA,NA,CASNTPGQNYEQYF,TGTGCCAGTAACACCCCGGGACAAAATTACGAGCAGTACTTC
TRBJ2-4,TRBV6-1,NA,TRBD2,CASSEAPYLGGGNIQYF,TGTGCCAGCAGTGAAGCGCCCTACCTTGGGGGAGGGAACATTCAGTACTTC
TRBJ2-7,TRBV27,NA,NA,CASSFSPREIFYEQYF,TGTGCCAGCAGTTTCAGCCCCAGGGAAATATTCTACGAGCAGTACTTC
TRBJ1-2,TRBV10-3,NA,TRBD1,CAITERDRSYGYTF,TGTGCCATCACCGAAAGGGACAGGTCCTATGGCTACACCTTC
TRBJ2-3,TRBV9,NA,NA,CASSVQGDTQYF,TGTGCCAGCAGCGTACAGGGGGATACGCAGTATTTT
TRBJ2-5,TRBV5-1,NA,NA,CASSLGGGNQETQYF,TGCGCCAGCAGCTTGGGTGGGGGGAACCAAGAGACCCAGTACTTC
TRBJ2-1,TRBV5-1,NA,NA,CASSLDLINEQFF,TGCGCCAGCAGCTTGGACCTAATCAATGAGCAGTTCTTC
TRBJ2-3,TRBV19,few,TRBD1,CASTPGQGVADTQYF,TGTGCCAGTACCCCGGGACAGGGGGTAGCAGATACGCAGTATTTT
TRBJ2-7,TRBV2,NA,NA,CASSDRGNEQYF,TGTGCCAGCAGTGACAGGGGAAACGAGCAGTACTTC
TRBJ2-7,TRBV5-4,NA,NA,CASSSDGYEQYF,TGTGCCAGCAGCAGTGACGGCTACGAGCAGTACTTC
TRBJ1-5,TRBV19,NA,NA,CASSIKRGAVSPQHF,TGTGCCAGTAGTATTAAAAGGGGGGCCGTTTCCCCCCAGCATTTT
TRBJ1-1,TRBV27,once,TRBD1,CASSLSGQPNTEAFF,TGTGCCAGCAGTTTATCGGGACAGCCCAACACTGAAGCTTTCTTT
TRBJ2-1,TRBV2,NA,TRBD2,CASSEALPPSGGLHYNEQFF,TGTGCCAGCAGTGAAGCGCTTCCCCCTAGCGGGGGCCTACACTACAATGAGCAGTTCTTC